The 10 T cell receptor beta chains presented below share a single source sample, sequenced in a study of low-dose radiotherapy and immunotherapy resistance in tumors. The time point was: before trial treatment. TRAV and TRBV primers primed cDNA for both TCRalpha and TCRbeta. With a V-primer adapter and a constant-region primer, TCRs were amplified for 20 PCR cycles. TCRdb re-analysed the reads in MiXCR, keeping a single row per CDR3 protein. This table has about 82,000 distinct CDR3 sequences, around 18% appearing once. The starting material was PBMCs, obtained before treatment. The receptors originated from a male donor with prostate cancer.

As for this clonotype: It is likely a read error: a sequence one base away is far more abundant. The chain carries TRBV30 and TRBJ2-7; 10 bases align to TRBD2. The CDR3 length is 15 residues. The germline V gene has CDR1 GTSNPN and CDR2 SVGIG (reference sequence). V gave up 7 bases and J gave up 7 bases; unmatched junction bases: 16. CDR3: CALRSGTSVGNEQYF. As DNA, the CDR3 is TGTGCCTTGAGGTCAGGGACTAGCGTGGGCAATGAGCAGTACTTC.

This clonotype was observed many times. The chain has TRBV18 and TRBJ2-7, with 8 bases identical to TRBD2. The CDR3 is made up of 14 amino acids. The ends lost 3 bases at V and 4 bases at J; junction bases unmatched: 5. CDR1 is KGHSH and CDR2 is LQKENI in the germline V gene. CDR3 residues: CASSPRGGPYEQYF. CDR3 nucleotide sequence: TGTGCCAGCTCACCCCGGGGGGGTCCGTACGAGCAGTACTTC.

This clonotype was detected ten times or more. The chain couples TRBV6-2 or TRBV6-3 to TRBJ2-1; the match to TRBD2 covers 7 bases. CDR1 is MNHEY, CDR2 SVGEGT, per germline. The CDR3 totals 15 residues. The J segment lost 2 bases and the V segment lost 5 bases, leaving 6 bases of the junction unmatched. Here the CDR3 reads CASSADGGTYNEQFF. The CDR3 nucleotides read TGTGCCAGCAGTGCGGACGGGGGGACCTACAATGAGCAGTTCTTC.

This clonotype was detected ten times or more. The chain joins TRBV6-2 or TRBV6-3 to TRBJ1-1; D remains unclear. CDR3 length: 14 residues. V was shortened by 2 bases and J by 0 bases, with 7 bases between the two germline ends. CDR1 MNHEY and CDR2 SVGEGT come from the germline V gene. CDR3 coding DNA: TGTGCCAGCAGTTACAGGGCAATGAACACTGAAGCTTTCTTT. The encoded protein is CASSYRAMNTEAFF.

This clonotype was detected ten times or more. The chain combines TRBV12-3 or TRBV12-4 with TRBJ2-5; D could derive from TRBD1 or TRBD2 (5 bases each). Trimming cost V 7 bases and J 2 bases, with 14 bases left between them. This CDR3 is built from 14 residues. CDR3 protein: CASTLRGDQETQYF. The CDR3 nucleotides are TGTGCCAGCACCCTTAGGGGAGATCAAGAGACCCAGTACTTC.

This clonotype was seen repeatedly, ten times or more. The chain recombines TRBV2 with TRBJ2-5, with TRBD2 matching over 11 bases. Germline values: CDR1 SNHLY, CDR2 FYNNEI. J was trimmed by 7 bases and V by 6 bases; bases with no gene match: 4. The CDR3 length is 13 residues. The CDR3 DNA reads as TGTGCCAGCAGGGAGGGACTAGCGGCGACCCAGTACTTC. Translation: CASREGLAATQYF.

To note about this clonotype: This sequence is one base from a far larger clone and is likely a read error. The chain couples TRBV6-2 or TRBV6-3 to TRBJ1-5; 8 nucleotides align to TRBD1. Germline assignment: CDR1 MNHEY and CDR2 SVGEGT. This CDR3 has 17 residues. The CDR3 bases are TGTGCCAACAGTTACGCCGGAACAGGGGGGTTCACTCAGCCCCAGCATTTT. Translation: CANSYAGTGGFTQPQHF.

Many counts were recorded for this clonotype. The CDR3 loop reads CASSQDGNRYTF. CDR3 nucleotides: TGTGCCAGCAGCCAAGACGGTAATCGCTACACCTTC. J is TRBJ1-2 and V is TRBV3-1; no clear D gene. The CDR3 covers 12 residues. From germline, CDR1 is LGHDT and CDR2 YNNKEL (reference sequence). V gave up 0 bases and J gave up 9 bases, with 8 bases separating them.

The sample holds many counts of this clonotype. The V and J genes are TRBV20-1 and TRBJ2-7; possible D gene TRBD1, 6 bases. V lost 5 bases and J 0 bases, leaving 14 bases between the germline ends. The CDR3 sequence is 14 residues long. Per germline, CDR1 DFQATT and CDR2 SNEGSKA (reference sequence). The CDR3 region has the DNA TGCAGTGCTGAAGACAGGATCTCCTCCTACGAGCAGTACTTC. It codes for CSAEDRISSYEQYF.

This clonotype was seen ten or more times. The gene calls are TRBV19 and TRBJ2-6; 7 bases are shared with TRBD2. Unmatched junction bases numbered 10, after V lost 5 bases and J lost 3 bases. The CDR3 runs to 17 residues. Germline lookup yields CDR1 LNHDA and CDR2 SQIVND (reference sequence). CDR3 protein: CASSVRLARVGANVLTF. The CDR3 DNA reads TGTGCCAGTAGTGTCCGACTAGCCCGTGTTGGGGCCAACGTCCTGACTTTC. Full variable domain (missing parts from reference TRBV19 and TRBJ2-6): DGGITQSPKYLFRKEGQNVTLSCEQNLNHDAMYWYRQDPGQGLRLIYYSQIVNDFQKGDIAEGYSVSREKKESFPLTVTSAQKNPTAFYLCASSVRLARVGANVLTFGAGSRLTVL.